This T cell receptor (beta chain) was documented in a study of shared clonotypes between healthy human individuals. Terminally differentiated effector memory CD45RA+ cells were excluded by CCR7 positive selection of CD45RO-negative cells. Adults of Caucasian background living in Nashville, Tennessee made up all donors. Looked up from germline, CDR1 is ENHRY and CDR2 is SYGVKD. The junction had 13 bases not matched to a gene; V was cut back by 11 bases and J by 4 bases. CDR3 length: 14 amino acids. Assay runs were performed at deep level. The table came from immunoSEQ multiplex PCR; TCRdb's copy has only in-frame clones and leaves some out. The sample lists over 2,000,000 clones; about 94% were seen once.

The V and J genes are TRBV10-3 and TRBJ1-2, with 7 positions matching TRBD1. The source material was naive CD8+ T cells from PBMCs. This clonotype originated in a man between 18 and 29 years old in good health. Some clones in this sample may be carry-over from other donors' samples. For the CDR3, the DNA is TGTGCCTCCTATCCGGGACAGCGGGCCTATGGCTACACCTTC. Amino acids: CASYPGQRAYGYTF.